This entry lists 20 T cell receptor beta chains sequenced from one sample in a study of molecular identifiers for immune sequencing clone quantification (dated by TCRdb to 2017 to 2018). To prepare the library, PCR was applied. Sequencing took place on a NextSeq 500. TCRdb cleaned the public reads at Q25 with fastp, built clones with MiXCR and kept in-frame beta chains. Records with the same CDR3 protein are collapsed into one entry carrying the most frequent genes and DNA. Recorded for this sample are approximately 500,000 distinct CDR3 sequences; about 25% of them occurred a single time. The top ten clonotypes cover 0.76% of the sample. The sample consisted of naive CD8+ T cells from blood, with Jurkat cell RNA spiked in. Read against the paper, the sample's cell subset or site label means: FACS-sorted CD8+CD4-CCR7+CD45RA+ naive T cells. These receptors originate from a human donor in good health. Some libraries in this study had Jurkat cell RNA spiked in.

This clonotype was observed many times. The J gene is TRBJ1-2, the V gene TRBV2, with unresolved D. In germline, CDR1 is SNHLY, CDR2 FYNNEI. This CDR3 comprises 12 residues. Trimming cost V 8 bases and J 4 bases, with 11 bases left between them. CDR3 sequence reads: CASGSPTYGYTF. DNA for the CDR3: TGTGCCAGCGGTAGCCCTACCTATGGCTACACCTTC.

The CDR3: CASSLFGSETQYF. The CDR3 nucleotides read TGTGCCAGCAGCTTGTTTGGTTCCGAGACCCAGTACTTC. This chain connects TRBV5-4 to TRBJ2-5; D remains ambiguous. CDR1 SGHNT and CDR2 YYREEE come from the germline V gene (reference sequence). Trimming shortened V by 1 base and J by 5 bases, and 9 bases separated the two germline ends. The CDR3 extends over 13 amino acids.

This chain uses TRBV29-1 with TRBJ2-1; a weak D match, TRBD1 (5 bases). CDR1 is SQVTM, CDR2 ANQGSEA, per germline. The CDR3 length is 14 residues. V gave up 1 base and J gave up 0 bases, with 7 bases separating them. CDR3 amino acids: CSVEGTYSYNEQFF. The CDR3 DNA is TGCAGCGTTGAAGGGACATACTCCTACAATGAGCAGTTCTTC.

The rearrangement joins TRBV29-1 to TRBJ2-1; D gene unclear. The germline V and J ends were trimmed by 6 bases and 0 bases, with 15 bases remaining between them. This CDR3 spans 15 amino acids. The germline V gene encodes CDR1 SQVTM and CDR2 ANQGSEA. The CDR3 spells CSVEPLGNSYNEQFF. DNA of the CDR3: TGCAGCGTGGAACCACTGGGTAACTCCTACAATGAGCAGTTCTTC.

This clonotype was detected many times. This chain joins TRBV4-3 and TRBJ2-7; D call uncertain. This CDR3 spans 14 amino acids. The germline V gene encodes CDR1 LGHNA and CDR2 YSLEER. The germline V and J ends were trimmed by 0 bases and 4 bases, with 10 bases remaining between them. CDR3 DNA sequence: TGCGCCAGCAGCCAAGATATAGGGCAGTACGAGCAGTACTTC. It specifies CASSQDIGQYEQYF.

The V call is TRBV4-1, the J call TRBJ2-5; no clear D gene. Trimming took 3 bases from V and 0 from J, leaving 5 bases between them. CDR3 size: 13 residues. Germline CDR1 MGHRA, CDR2 YSYEKL. The CDR3 sequence: CASSQANQETQYF. In DNA, the CDR3 is TGCGCCAGCAGCCAGGCCAACCAAGAGACCCAGTACTTC.

This clonotype was found a few times. The CDR3 DNA sequence: TGCGCCAGCAGCCAAGCAGGGCCCCTCTATGGCTACACCTTC. Its translation is CASSQAGPLYGYTF. The chain joins TRBV4-1 to TRBJ1-2; the D gene is possibly TRBD1 (5 bases). This CDR3 region has 14 residues. Deletions cut 1 base from V and 4 bases from J, with 10 bases between. Looked up from germline, CDR1 is MGHRA and CDR2 is YSYEKL.

This clonotype was picked up a small number of times. The chain couples TRBV5-1 to TRBJ1-5, with D unclear. This CDR3 has 15 amino acids. Germline CDR1 is SGHRS and CDR2 is YFSETQ. V shed 4 bases and J shed 0 bases, with 11 bases lying between them. CDR3 nucleotide sequence: TGCGCCAGCAGCCAAAGCGGTTTTAGCAATCAGCCCCAGCATTTT. Amino acids: CASSQSGFSNQPQHF.

Only one count was recorded for this clonotype. This sequence joins TRBV4-1 and TRBJ1-1; no firm D call. This CDR3 contains 13 residues. Trimming took 0 bases from V and 11 from J, leaving 13 bases between them. The V gene's germline CDR1 is MGHRA and CDR2 YSYEKL. CDR3 nucleotides: TGCGCCAGCAGCCAAGATGGAGGGATTGATGCTTTCTTT. This translates into CASSQDGGIDAFF.

This clonotype has more than one count but fewer than ten. The chain uses TRBV7-2 and TRBJ2-7; possibly TRBD1 for D (5 bases). Per the germline V gene, CDR1 is SGHTA and CDR2 is FQGNSA. Between the trimmed V and J ends, which lost 1 base and 6 bases, there was a span of 10 bases. This CDR3 comprises 13 residues. CDR3 loop: CASSLGAGSEQYF. CDR3 in DNA: TGTGCCAGCAGCTTAGGGGCAGGGTCCGAGCAGTACTTC.

This clonotype has only a few counts. The J gene is TRBJ2-1, the V gene TRBV27; D ambiguous. The CDR3 loop spans 15 amino acids. Germline CDR1 and CDR2: MNHEY and SMNVEV (reference sequence). V was shortened by 5 bases and J by 0 bases, with 11 bases between the two germline ends. The CDR3 loop is CASSLVKNSYNEQFF. The DNA for the CDR3 is TGTGCCAGCAGTCTAGTCAAAAACTCCTACAATGAGCAGTTCTTC.

As for this clonotype: A much larger clone is a single base away; this may be a read error. V usage is TRBV7-9 and J usage is TRBJ2-5; D might be TRBD1 (6 bases). This CDR3 has 13 residues. Per the germline V gene, CDR1 is SEHNR and CDR2 is FQNEAQ (reference sequence). CDR3 nucleotide sequence: TGTGCCAGCAGGAGTGGGGGACAAGAGGCCCAGTACTTC. Its protein product is CASRSGGQEAQYF. The entire variable domain, with the rest obtained from reference TRBV7-9 and TRBJ2-5, is as follows: DTGVSQNPRHKITKRGQNVTFRCDPISEHNRLYWYRQTLGQGPEFLTYFQNEAQLEKSRLLSDRFSAERPKGSFSTLEIQRTEQGDSAMYLCASRSGGQEAQYFGPGTRLLVL.

The rearrangement uses TRBV27 and TRBJ2-7; TRBD1 might be the D (5 bases). Trimming left V 6 bases short and J 2 bases short, with 17 bases between. Germline V CDR1 and CDR2: MNHEY, SMNVEV (reference sequence). The CDR3 runs 15 residues. This CDR3 is CASRWQGKLTYEQYF. CDR3 DNA: TGTGCCAGCAGGTGGCAGGGAAAACTTACCTACGAGCAGTACTTC.

V gene TRBV4-2 combines with J gene TRBJ2-3; D not resolved. The V end was cut by 1 base, the J end by 1 base, with 15 bases between. In germline, CDR1 is LGHNA, CDR2 YNFKEQ. The CDR3 extends over 17 amino acids. For the CDR3, the DNA is TGTGCCAGCAGCCAAGTTCCTCCCAGCGCCCGCACAGATACGCAGTATTTT. Residues: CASSQVPPSARTDTQYF.

This clonotype was recorded a few times. The chain couples TRBV12-3 or TRBV12-4 to TRBJ2-1; 7 bases are shared with TRBD1. Germline trimming cut 5 bases from V and 4 bases from J; bases unmatched to any gene: 14. The CDR3 is 17 amino acids. The CDR3 region is CASSPRPDRVQYNEQFF. The DNA for the CDR3 is TGTGCCAGCAGTCCCCGACCAGACAGGGTCCAATACAATGAGCAGTTCTTC.

The sample holds a few counts of this clonotype. DNA for the CDR3: TGTGCCAGCAGCTGGAGGGAGTACAATGAGCAGTTCTTC. This sequence encodes CASSWREYNEQFF. The V call is TRBV5-6, the J call TRBJ2-1; tentatively, D is TRBD2 (6 bases). V was cut by 3 bases and J by 4 bases, with 8 bases left in between. This CDR3 contains 13 residues. The germline CDR1 and CDR2 sequences are SGHDT and YYEEEE.

This clonotype has a handful of counts. The chain combines TRBV18 with TRBJ2-5; no reliable D call. CDR3 length equals 15 residues. From germline, CDR1 is KGHSH and CDR2 LQKENI. V shed 3 bases and J shed 1 base, with 12 bases lying between them. CDR3 DNA sequence: TGTGCCAGCTCACCCTCGTCTGTATTCCAAGAGACCCAGTACTTC. This codes for CASSPSSVFQETQYF. Filled out from reference TRBV18 and TRBJ2-5, the complete variable domain reads NAGVMQNPRHLVRRRGQEARLRCSPMKGHSHVYWYRQLPEEGLKFMVYLQKENIIDESGMPKERFSAEFPKEGPSILRIQQVVRGDSAAYFCASSPSSVFQETQYFGPGTRLLVL.

This clonotype was seen ten or more times. The CDR3 DNA sequence: TGTGCCTGGGGGGGACTAGCTCTAGCCAAAAACATTCAGTACTTC. Residues: CAWGGLALAKNIQYF. The V gene is TRBV30, the J gene TRBJ2-4, with 9 bases fitting TRBD2. J lost 0 bases, V lost 5 bases, and 5 bases had no gene match. In germline, CDR1 is GTSNPN, CDR2 SVGIG (reference sequence). This CDR3 comprises 15 residues. The full variable domain, rest sourced from reference TRBV30 and TRBJ2-4, is SQTIHQWPATLVQPVGSPLSLECTVEGTSNPNLYWYRQAAGRGLQLLFYSVGIGQISSEVPQNLSASRPQDRQFILSSKKLLLSDSGFYLCAWGGLALAKNIQYFGAGTRLSVL.

This clonotype was recorded a few times. This chain links TRBV19 with TRBJ1-5; D perhaps matches TRBD1 (5 bases). V lost 8 bases and J lost 1, with 15 bases in between. This CDR3 region has 15 residues. Germline V gene data show CDR1 as LNHDA and CDR2 as SQIVND (reference sequence). CDR3 residues: CASRRIRDSNQPQHF. Written as DNA, the CDR3 is TGTGCCAGTCGACGTATCCGGGACAGCAATCAGCCCCAGCATTTT.

This clonotype was seen ten or more times. The V call is TRBV29-1, the J call TRBJ2-5; 9 nucleotides align to TRBD2. The ends lost 4 bases at V and 0 bases at J; junction bases unmatched: 9. The CDR3 runs to 16 residues. CDR1 is SQVTM, CDR2 ANQGSEA, per germline. CDR3: CSVGERGAKYQETQYF. In DNA form, the CDR3 reads TGCAGCGTTGGGGAGCGGGGGGCCAAGTACCAAGAGACCCAGTACTTC.